One sample yielded the 17 T cell receptor beta chains listed below, sequenced in a study of cytomegalovirus exposure and HLA in healthy donors. The PCR was carried out with 60 Vbeta primers and 13 Jbeta primers. TCRdb's table, derived via immunoSEQ multiplex PCR, lists solely in-frame clones and lacks some. The repertoire includes roughly 110,000 clones, more than 65% of them detected once, and approximately 0.9% sits in the top ten. Sequenced input: PBMCs. The receptor set was obtained from a young woman in good health and CMV-seronegative.

The rearrangement uses TRBV6-6 and TRBJ1-2; TRBD1 matches at 8 bases. This CDR3 is 16 amino acids long. CDR1 is MNHNY and CDR2 is SVGAGI in the germline V gene (reference sequence). With 3 bases clipped from V and 0 bases from J, the junction kept 6 bases outside the gene matches. CDR3 residues: CASSYLDRATNYGYTF. In DNA, the CDR3 is TGTGCCAGCAGTTATTTGGACAGGGCAACTAACTATGGCTACACCTTC.

This clone was counted only a few times. The chain employs TRBV5-1 and TRBJ2-5; weak D call: TRBD2 (6 bases). Germline CDR1 is SGHRS and CDR2 is YFSETQ. Trimming took 1 base from V and 2 from J, leaving 12 bases between them. The CDR3 is made up of 15 amino acids. CDR3 nucleotide sequence: TGCGCCAGCAGCTTGCGGGGGTCCGGACAAGAGACCCAGTACTTC. Its translation is CASSLRGSGQETQYF. Complete variable domain (other parts from reference TRBV5-1 and TRBJ2-5): KAGVTQTPRYLIKTRGQQVTLSCSPISGHRSVSWYQQTPGQGLQFLFEYFSETQRNKGNFPGRFSGRQFSNSRSEMNVSTLELGDSALYLCASSLRGSGQETQYFGPGTRLLVL.

The CDR3 here is CSVERDRDLYEQYF. The CDR3 DNA is TGCAGCGTTGAGAGGGACAGGGACCTCTACGAGCAGTACTTC. The gene calls are TRBV29-1 and TRBJ2-7; 9 bases fit TRBD1. Germline V lookup: CDR1 SQVTM, CDR2 ANQGSEA. V lost 3 bases and J lost 3; bases outside the gene matches: 6. This CDR3 is 14 amino acids long.

The chain is built from TRBV13 and TRBJ2-3; 7 bases are a match to TRBD1. Trimming removed 0 bases from V and 2 bases from J; junction bases left unmatched: 5. Germline V CDR1 and CDR2: PRHDT, FYEKMQ (reference sequence). The CDR3 length is 16 residues. CDR3 nucleotides: TGTGCCAGCAGCTTAGGCTCGACAGGGTTCACAGATACGCAGTATTTT. Translating gives CASSLGSTGFTDTQYF.

The chain recombines TRBV19 with TRBJ2-1, with 8 nucleotides matching TRBD1. Germline lookup yields CDR1 LNHDA and CDR2 SQIVND (reference sequence). V lost 8 bases and J lost 7; bases outside the gene matches: 7. CDR3 length: 13 amino acids. This chain's CDR3 is CASGWTGRNEQFF. CDR3 sequence (DNA): TGTGCCAGTGGTTGGACAGGGAGGAATGAGCAGTTCTTC.

The chain combines TRBV5-6 with TRBJ1-4, with 9 bases fitting TRBD1. Germline trimming cut 2 bases from V and 6 bases from J; bases unmatched to any gene: 5. The CDR3 spans 15 residues. Germline lookup yields CDR1 SGHDT and CDR2 YYEEEE. The CDR3 DNA sequence: TGTGCCAGCAGCTTTGAGGGACAGGGTCATGAAAAACTGTTTTTT. It yields the protein CASSFEGQGHEKLFF. Full variable domain (outside the CDR3, taken from reference TRBV5-6 and TRBJ1-4): DAGVTQSPTHLIKTRGQQVTLRCSPKSGHDTVSWYQQALGQGPQFIFQYYEEEERQRGNFPDRFSGHQFPNYSSELNVNALLLGDSALYLCASSFEGQGHEKLFFGSGTQLSVL.

This chain links TRBV27 with TRBJ2-3; 11 bases agree with TRBD2. This CDR3 has 14 residues. With 7 bases clipped from V and 2 bases from J, the junction kept 2 bases outside the gene matches. The germline V gene encodes CDR1 MNHEY and CDR2 SMNVEV (reference sequence). CDR3 DNA: TGTGCCAGCAAGACTAGCGGGAACACAGATACGCAGTATTTT. Its protein product is CASKTSGNTDTQYF.

J is TRBJ2-5 and V is TRBV7-3, with D perhaps TRBD2 (6 bases). V was shortened by 4 bases and J by 5 bases, with 17 bases between the two germline ends. This CDR3 has 15 residues. Germline CDR1 reads SGHTA; CDR2 reads FQGTGA. The CDR3 DNA sequence: TGTGCCAGCAGCTATCAAGCCGGGGGTGGGGAGACCCAGTACTTC. Translating it yields CASSYQAGGGETQYF.

V gene TRBV5-8 combines with J gene TRBJ1-6, with D maybe TRBD1 (6 bases). The V gene lost 4 bases and the J gene lost 4 bases, with 18 bases spanning the gap. From germline, CDR1 is SGHTS and CDR2 YDEGEE. The CDR3 runs to 17 residues. The CDR3 nucleotides read TGTGCCAGCAGCCGTTCGGGGCCAGGGGTTTATAATTCACCCCTCCACTTT. As protein: CASSRSGPGVYNSPLHF.

This rearrangement joins TRBV9 to TRBJ2-3, with TRBD2 matching 12 bases. CDR1 is SGDLS and CDR2 is YYNGEE in the germline V gene. The CDR3 totals 16 residues. V trimming: 3 bases; J trimming: 4 bases; junction bases outside the gene matches: 6. This CDR3 is CASSGLGTSGPDTQYF. CDR3 DNA sequence: TGTGCCAGCAGCGGCCTTGGGACTAGCGGGCCAGATACGCAGTATTTT.

The rearrangement uses TRBV5-6 and TRBJ1-4, with TRBD1 as a possible D gene (6 bases). Germline values: CDR1 SGHDT, CDR2 YYEEEE. This CDR3 has 17 residues. Trimming shortened V by 3 bases and J by 5 bases, and 20 bases separated the two germline ends. This chain's CDR3 is CASSSVADRDTNEKLFF. The CDR3 DNA follows: TGTGCCAGCAGCTCCGTCGCTGACCGGGACACAAATGAAAAACTGTTTTTT. The whole variable domain, remainder taken from reference TRBV5-6 and TRBJ1-4, is DAGVTQSPTHLIKTRGQQVTLRCSPKSGHDTVSWYQQALGQGPQFIFQYYEEEERQRGNFPDRFSGHQFPNYSSELNVNALLLGDSALYLCASSSVADRDTNEKLFFGSGTQLSVL.

The J gene is TRBJ1-6, the V gene TRBV15; no reliable D call. CDR1 LNHNV and CDR2 YYDKDF come from the germline V gene (reference sequence). CDR3 size: 13 residues. The V gene lost 5 bases and the J gene lost 8 bases, with 10 bases spanning the gap. The CDR3 here is CATSSRLDSPLHF. The CDR3 DNA sequence: TGTGCCACCAGCTCCCGTTTAGATTCACCCCTCCACTTT.

The chain links TRBV6-4 to TRBJ1-2; D unresolved. V was trimmed by 8 bases and J by 10 bases, leaving 11 bases between them. Germline V CDR1 and CDR2: MRHNA, SNTAGT. CDR3 length equals 10 residues. The CDR3 spells CASLAGFYTF. The CDR3 nucleotides are TGTGCCAGCTTGGCGGGGTTCTACACCTTC.

The gene calls are TRBV12-5 and TRBJ2-2; 9 bases agree with TRBD2. Trimming took 5 bases from V and 1 from J; bases not matched to a gene: 20. Germline values: CDR1 LGHNT, CDR2 FRNRAP. This CDR3 contains 21 residues. This chain's CDR3 is CASGLPILAGAHQKNTGELFF. The CDR3 nucleotides read TGTGCTAGTGGTCTCCCGATCTTAGCGGGGGCCCACCAAAAGAACACCGGGGAGCTGTTTTTT.

This chain connects TRBV29-1 to TRBJ2-2; 9 bases map to TRBD1. Germline CDR1 and CDR2: SQVTM and ANQGSEA. Trimming took 6 bases from V and 5 from J; bases not matched to a gene: 7. The CDR3 is 14 residues long. CDR3 coding DNA: TGCAGCGTGGCCGGGACAGGGAAGACCGGGGAGCTGTTTTTT. This codes for CSVAGTGKTGELFF.

The chain has TRBV5-1 and TRBJ1-3; TRBD1 might be the D (5 bases). V was cut by 4 bases and J by 0 bases, with 11 bases left in between. The germline gives CDR1 SGHRS, CDR2 YFSETQ. The CDR3 has 15 amino acids. Here the CDR3 reads CASSGDSNSGNTIYF. CDR3 sequence (DNA): TGCGCCAGCAGCGGGGACTCCAACTCTGGAAACACCATATATTTT. The full variable domain, with the rest looked up from reference TRBV5-1 and TRBJ1-3, is KAGVTQTPRYLIKTRGQQVTLSCSPISGHRSVSWYQQTPGQGLQFLFEYFSETQRNKGNFPGRFSGRQFSNSRSEMNVSTLELGDSALYLCASSGDSNSGNTIYFGEGSWLTVV.

The chain is built from TRBV5-6 and TRBJ1-2; no clear D gene. The CDR3 sequence is 12 residues long. Looked up from germline, CDR1 is SGHDT and CDR2 is YYEEEE. Deletions cut 7 bases from V and 4 bases from J, with 11 bases between. The CDR3 bases are TGTGCCAGCCGAGGGAGGATCTATGGCTACACCTTC. This translates into CASRGRIYGYTF.